The 7 T cell receptor beta chains below all came from one sample that was sequenced in a study of blood T cell repertoires in COVID-19. The table came from immunoSEQ multiplex PCR; TCRdb's copy has only in-frame clones and leaves some out. This table has around 470,000 clones, nearly 90% appearing once. The specimen was peripheral blood. The receptor set was obtained from a man between 18 and 35 years old with COVID-19, enrolled during active disease.

V and J are TRBV9 and TRBJ2-7; TRBD1 matches at 7 bases. This CDR3 is 16 amino acids long. The ends lost 3 bases at V and 7 bases at J; junction bases unmatched: 16. CDR1 SGDLS and CDR2 YYNGEE come from the germline V gene. This chain's CDR3 is CASSAKGTVGREEQYF. The CDR3 coding sequence is TGTGCCAGCAGCGCCAAGGGGACAGTTGGCCGTGAGGAGCAGTACTTC.

The chain joins TRBV3-1 (or the pseudogene TRBV3-2) to TRBJ1-5; 11 bases line up with TRBD1. This CDR3 region has 15 residues. Unmatched junction bases numbered 1, after V lost 1 base and J lost 5 bases. Looked up from germline, CDR1 is LGHDT and CDR2 is YNNKEL (reference sequence). CDR3 amino acids: CASSQGTGGHQPQHF. The CDR3 DNA is TGTGCCAGCAGCCAAGGGACAGGGGGCCATCAGCCCCAGCATTTT.

The gene calls are TRBV24-1 and TRBJ2-3; 8 bases are shared with TRBD1. Germline lookup yields CDR1 KGHDR and CDR2 SFDVKD. This CDR3 has 16 amino acids. Losses at the gene ends were 2 bases for V and 4 bases for J; bases not matched to a gene: 7. For the CDR3, the DNA is TGTGCCACCAGTGATTGTTGGACAGGGAGTTCAGATACGCAGTATTTT. Protein sequence: CATSDCWTGSSDTQYF.

This clone was detected a few times. This chain uses TRBV2 with TRBJ2-1; tentative D call: TRBD2 (7 bases). V was pared by 6 bases and J by 9 bases, with 21 bases between. Germline CDR1 SNHLY, CDR2 FYNNEI. The CDR3 length is 15 residues. CDR3 nucleotide sequence: TGTGCCAGCAGCGCCCTTGGGGGGGCGAGGTCTGAGCAGTTCTTC. Its protein product is CASSALGGARSEQFF.

The rearrangement uses TRBV15 and TRBJ2-2, with TRBD1 matching over 7 bases. V gave up 4 bases and J gave up 2 bases; unmatched junction bases: 4. CDR1 and CDR2 from the germline V gene are LNHNV and YYDKDF (reference sequence). The length of the CDR3 is 15 residues. The chain's CDR3 is CATSTYRGNTGELFF. The DNA for the CDR3 is TGTGCCACCAGCACCTACAGGGGAAACACCGGGGAGCTGTTTTTT.

The rearrangement joins TRBV13 to TRBJ1-1; TRBD1 aligns across 7 bases. The ends lost 1 base at V and 8 bases at J; junction bases unmatched: 13. From germline, CDR1 is PRHDT and CDR2 FYEKMQ (reference sequence). CDR3 length: 16 residues. CDR3 DNA sequence: TGTGCCAGCAGCTTAGCGGGCCACAGGGGTAGTGTCGAAGCTTTCTTT. Its translation is CASSLAGHRGSVEAFF.

The J gene is TRBJ2-1, the V gene TRBV9; TRBD2 matches at 11 bases. Germline assignment: CDR1 SGDLS and CDR2 YYNGEE. This CDR3 is 15 amino acids long. With V trimmed by 4 bases and J by 6 bases, 6 bases remained unmatched. This CDR3 is CASSPLAGGANEQFF. As DNA, the CDR3 is TGTGCCAGCAGCCCTCTAGCGGGAGGCGCCAATGAGCAGTTCTTC.